The clone carrying this T cell receptor (beta chain) was observed a handful of times. Its antigen remains unidentified. A J-beta primer mix and a sample-barcoded 5' primer were used in a second PCR of about 7 to 12 cycles. The template-switch adaptor, which had 12 random nucleotides, put a tag on each cDNA molecule. TCRdb passed the 5' RACE reads through MiXCR, listing each CDR3 protein once. The profile shows hundreds of thousands of distinct CDR3 sequences, around half of them singletons. These data come from a study of blood T cells in healthy people across ages. Overall study results and limits: Naive and antigen-experienced cells were not separated, limiting conclusive comparison. Measured against age, TCR beta diversity per million T cells decreased in a roughly linear manner.

This CDR3 region has 14 residues. Trimming removed 1 base at V and 2 bases at J, with 9 bases between. CDR1 is SGHVS, CDR2 FQNEAQ, per germline. The individuals who served as donors were healthy Caucasians living in Russia, aged about 6 to 90. What was sequenced was blood. The source of this sequence is a man older than 75 in good health. The genes are TRBV7-8 and TRBJ2-7; no clear D. Here the CDR3 reads CASSLGAVTYEQYF. As DNA, the CDR3 is TGTGCCAGCAGCTTAGGGGCAGTGACCTACGAGCAGTACTTC.